The 12 T cell receptor beta chains given below trace back to one sample, sequenced in a study of blood T cells in healthy people across ages. The use of a sample-barcoded 5' primer and a J-beta primer mix characterized a second PCR of 7 to 11 cycles. TCRdb re-derived calls from the 5' RACE reads in MiXCR, one entry per CDR3 protein. This table has fewer than 800,000 distinct CDR3 sequences, roughly 25% appearing once. These same records also appear under a second study, on T cells of mothers and their children.

Sequencing was performed on blood. All receptors come from a boy younger than 18 in good health.

This clonotype has more than one count but fewer than ten. The chain combines TRBV15 with TRBJ2-5; D not resolved. The J call is uncertain, as TRBJ2-1 better fits the DNA end. The CDR3 sequence is 13 residues long. From germline, CDR1 is LNHNV and CDR2 YYDKDF (reference sequence). CDR3 in DNA: TGTGCCACCAGCAGAGATGAGTTAAATGAGCAGTTCTTC. Translated: CATSRDELNEQFF.

This clonotype was seen a few times. The chain combines TRBV6-1 with TRBJ2-5; 10 bases are shared with TRBD2. The better agreement between TRBJ2-7 and the DNA end casts doubt on the J call. The CDR3 extends over 17 amino acids. Looked up from germline, CDR1 is MNHNS and CDR2 is SASEGT. This CDR3 reads CASSPRKIAGGYYEQYF. CDR3 nucleotides: TGTGCCAGCAGCCCCAGGAAGATAGCGGGGGGATACTACGAGCAGTACTTC.

There are a few counts of this clonotype. The gene calls are TRBV28 and TRBJ2-5; either TRBD1 or TRBD2 may fit D (5 bases each). Trimming pared 8 bases from V and 1 base from J, leaving 17 bases between. The germline gives CDR1 MDHEN, CDR2 SYDVKM. CDR3 length equals 15 residues. The CDR3 here is CASGQGARAQETQYF. CDR3 nucleotide sequence: TGTGCCAGCGGCCAGGGAGCCCGAGCCCAAGAGACCCAGTACTTC.

This clonotype was detected only a few times. The chain is built from TRBV24-1 and TRBJ2-1; D is perhaps TRBD2 (5 bases). This CDR3 contains 16 residues. Trimming stripped 5 bases from V and 2 bases from J, with 15 bases between. Germline lookup yields CDR1 KGHDR and CDR2 SFDVKD. In DNA form, the CDR3 reads TGTGCCACCAGTGGGAGAGGAGGCGAGACCTACAATGAGCAGTTCTTC. It is translated as CATSGRGGETYNEQFF.

The chain has TRBV5-1 and TRBJ2-7, with D possibly TRBD2 on 7 matching bases. The V and J ends lost 4 bases and 5 bases respectively, with 16 bases between them. The length of the CDR3 is 14 residues. Per germline, CDR1 SGHRS and CDR2 YFSETQ. This CDR3 reads CASSPQEGGNEQYF. The CDR3 coding sequence is TGCGCCAGCAGCCCCCAGGAGGGGGGGAACGAGCAGTACTTC. The full variable domain, in which reference TRBV5-1 and TRBJ2-7 provide the parts outside the CDR3, is KAGVTQTPRYLIKTRGQQVTLSCSPISGHRSVSWYQQTPGQGLQFLFEYFSETQRNKGNFPGRFSGRQFSNSRSEMNVSTLELGDSALYLCASSPQEGGNEQYFGPGTRLTVT.

This clonotype was seen ten or more times. This chain joins TRBV29-1 and TRBJ2-1; the match to TRBD2 covers 10 bases. Germline lookup yields CDR1 SQVTM and CDR2 ANQGSEA. The CDR3 covers 14 residues. Unmatched junction bases numbered 8, after V lost 6 bases and J lost 6 bases. The CDR3 loop is CSVEMSGGGNEQFF. The CDR3 region has the DNA TGCAGCGTAGAGATGAGCGGGGGGGGCAATGAGCAGTTCTTC.

This clonotype was picked up a small number of times. The chain couples TRBV20-1 to TRBJ1-2; D uncertain. CDR1 is DFQATT, CDR2 SNEGSKA, per germline (reference sequence). Trimming shortened V by 4 bases and J by 2 bases, and 8 bases separated the two germline ends. The length of the CDR3 is 12 residues. The CDR3 bases are TGCAGTGCTAACCGGATAAACTATGGCTACACCTTC. This translates into CSANRINYGYTF.

The chain couples TRBV4-3 to TRBJ2-5, with TRBD2 as a possible D gene (6 bases). The J call may be wrong; the DNA end is better matched by TRBJ2-7. CDR3 length: 15 amino acids. Germline lookup yields CDR1 LGHNA and CDR2 YSLEER. The CDR3 sequence: CASSIGRDVSYEQYF. In DNA form, the CDR3 reads TGCGCCAGCAGCATAGGGCGGGACGTCTCCTACGAGCAGTACTTC.

The gene calls are TRBV4-3 and TRBJ2-1; 9 bases are a match to TRBD2. Germline assignment: CDR1 LGHNA and CDR2 YSLEER. V was pared by 4 bases and J by 7 bases, with 14 bases of the junction left unmatched. The CDR3 runs 17 residues. This CDR3 is CASSRSNSGGQRNEQFF. CDR3 in DNA: TGCGCCAGCAGCCGATCGAATAGCGGGGGTCAAAGGAATGAGCAGTTCTTC.

The chain combines TRBV20-1 with TRBJ2-7, with 8 bases lining up with TRBD2. V shed 2 bases, J shed 4 bases, and the junction held 10 bases outside the gene matches. The CDR3 sequence is 15 residues long. In germline, CDR1 is DFQATT, CDR2 SNEGSKA (reference sequence). The CDR3 sequence: CSARMLAGGQYEQYF. CDR3 DNA sequence: TGCAGTGCTAGAATGTTGGCGGGAGGACAGTACGAGCAGTACTTC.

This clonotype has a handful of counts. A read error may explain this, as a much larger clone is one base away. As DNA, the CDR3 is TGTGCCAGCAGTGACTCTAGCGGGAGCACAGGTACGCAGTATTTT. Protein product: CASSDSSGSTGTQYF. The chain combines TRBV6-4 with TRBJ2-3, with 9 bases identical to TRBD2. Germline V gives CDR1 MRHNA, CDR2 SNTAGT. The CDR3 contains 15 residues.

DNA for the CDR3: TGCAGTGCTCTACCATTAAACACTGAAGCTTTCTTT. Amino acid sequence: CSALPLNTEAFF. The chain couples TRBV20-1 to TRBJ1-1; D ambiguous. The V gene's germline CDR1 is DFQATT and CDR2 SNEGSKA (reference sequence). This CDR3 has 12 amino acids. V lost 5 bases, J lost 2 bases, and 9 bases lay in between.